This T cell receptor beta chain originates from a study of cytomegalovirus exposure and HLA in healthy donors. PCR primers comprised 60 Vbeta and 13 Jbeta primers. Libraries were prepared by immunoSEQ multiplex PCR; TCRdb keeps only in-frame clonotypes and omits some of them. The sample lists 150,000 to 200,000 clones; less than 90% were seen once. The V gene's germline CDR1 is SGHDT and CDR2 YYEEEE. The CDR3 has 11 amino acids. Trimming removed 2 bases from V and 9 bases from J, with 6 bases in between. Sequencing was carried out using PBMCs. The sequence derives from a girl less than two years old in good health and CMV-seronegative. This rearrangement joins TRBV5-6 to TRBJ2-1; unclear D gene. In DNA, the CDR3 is TGTGCCAGCAGCTTCCGGGTTGAGCAGTTCTTC. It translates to CASSFRVEQFF.